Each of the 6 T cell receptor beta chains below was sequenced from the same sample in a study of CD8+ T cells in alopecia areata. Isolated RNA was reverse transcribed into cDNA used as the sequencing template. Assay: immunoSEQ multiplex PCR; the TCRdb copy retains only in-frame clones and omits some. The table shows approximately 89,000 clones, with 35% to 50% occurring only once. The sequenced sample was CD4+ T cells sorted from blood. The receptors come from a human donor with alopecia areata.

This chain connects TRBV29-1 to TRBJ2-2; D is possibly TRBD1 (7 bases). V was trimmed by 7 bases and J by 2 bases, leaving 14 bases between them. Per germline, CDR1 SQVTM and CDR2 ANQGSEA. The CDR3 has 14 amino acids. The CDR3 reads CSASRGANTGELFF. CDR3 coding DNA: TGCAGCGCCTCCAGGGGGGCAAACACCGGGGAGCTGTTTTTT.

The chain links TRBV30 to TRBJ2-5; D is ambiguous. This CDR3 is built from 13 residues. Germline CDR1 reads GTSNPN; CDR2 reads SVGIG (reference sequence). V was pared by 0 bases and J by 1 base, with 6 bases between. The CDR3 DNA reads TGTGCCTGGAGTGTTCTCGGCCAAGAGACCCAGTACTTC. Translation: CAWSVLGQETQYF.

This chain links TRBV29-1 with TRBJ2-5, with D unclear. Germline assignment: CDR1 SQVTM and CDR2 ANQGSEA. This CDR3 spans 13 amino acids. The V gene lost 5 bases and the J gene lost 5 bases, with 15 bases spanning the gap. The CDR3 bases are TGCAGCGTTCGGGTACAAGAACTGGAGACCCAGTACTTC. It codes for CSVRVQELETQYF.

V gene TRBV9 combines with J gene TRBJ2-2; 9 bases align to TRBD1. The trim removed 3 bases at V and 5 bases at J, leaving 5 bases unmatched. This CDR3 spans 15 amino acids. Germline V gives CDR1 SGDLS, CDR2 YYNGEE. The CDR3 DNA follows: TGTGCCAGCAGCGCCCGGACAGGGGTAACCGGGGAGCTGTTTTTT. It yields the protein CASSARTGVTGELFF.

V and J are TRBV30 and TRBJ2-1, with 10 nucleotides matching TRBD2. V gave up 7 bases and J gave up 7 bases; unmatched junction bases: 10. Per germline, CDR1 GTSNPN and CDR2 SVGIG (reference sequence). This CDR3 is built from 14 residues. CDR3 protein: CASSQREGHNEQFF. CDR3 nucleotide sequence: TGTGCCTCCTCCCAGCGGGAGGGCCATAATGAGCAGTTCTTC.

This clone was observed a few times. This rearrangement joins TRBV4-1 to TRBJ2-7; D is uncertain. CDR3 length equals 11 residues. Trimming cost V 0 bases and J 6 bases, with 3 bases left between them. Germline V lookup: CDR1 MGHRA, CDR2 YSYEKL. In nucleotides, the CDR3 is TGCGCCAGCAGCCAAGAGGCCGAGCAGTACTTC. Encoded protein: CASSQEAEQYF.